This T cell receptor (beta chain) was observed in a study of immune heterogeneity within non-small cell lung tumors (dated by TCRdb to 2017 to 2018). At the level of the whole study: Histology comprised a handful of squamous cell carcinomas, nine to ten non-squamous carcinomas and 1 tumor not otherwise specified. The study combined whole-exome sequencing, RNA-seq and TCR beta repertoire sequencing of multiple spatially distinct regions from each NSCLC tumor to examine intratumoral immune heterogeneity. Binding of neoantigens to the HLA alleles of each patient was predicted with netMHCpan-3.0 for mutant peptides of 8 to 11 amino acids. TCR repertoire analysis included under 65 tumor loci from about 15 patients, whereas transcriptome data included only about 45 loci from more than nine patients.

What the work shows at the level of the full study, not this receptor alone: A statistically significant but moderate positive correlation (R approximately 0.34) was observed between local T-cell repertoire clonality and local tumor mutational burden. High-frequency TCR beta clonotypes were largely distinct between individual patients. Within a patient, identical dominant CDR3B clonotypes were found to recur across loci, yet unique high-frequency clones were also harbored in different tumor locations.

According to the germline V gene (reference sequence), CDR1 reads GTSNPN and CDR2 reads SVGIG. V is cut by 3 bases and J by 3 bases, and the space between the germline ends is 16 bases. The CDR3 runs 15 amino acids, cysteine and phenylalanine included. Left in the record is the CDR3 DNA by itself, 45 bases read in frame from the first base. The TCR template was genomic DNA extracted from bulk tumor tissue, and roughly 590 ng of gDNA was amplified for each sample. Multiple biopsies per primary tumor were taken during surgery, spaced as far apart as possible within the tumor mass. The study cohort was described as untreated, and patients were newly diagnosed NSCLC cases undergoing curative surgery. The donor group was made up of 15 newly diagnosed non-small cell lung cancer patients undergoing surgery with curative intent. The resected tumor masses were reviewed by two independent pathologists. Sequencing was performed only on DNA and RNA samples of high quality.

Concerning this clonotype: What antigen it recognizes has not been identified. It has no much larger one-base neighbor in the sample; base qualities were not kept.

The TCR beta CDR3 region was amplified with a multiplex PCR system whose first round of about 9 cycles used 32 V-gene forward primers and 13 J-gene reverse primers. The first PCR round used a QIAGEN Multiplex PCR Kit, and the primer sequences were filed in Chinese patent CN105087789A. A second PCR round added Illumina universal primers using the Phusion High-Fidelity PCR Kit. Sequencing of the TCR libraries was done on the Illumina HiSeq X Ten platform in paired-end mode with a 151 bp read length. From the authors' description of their analysis: Reads lacking multiplex PCR primers were removed with Cutadapt, read pairs were merged with PEAR, and CDR3 regions were called with MiXCR default settings. Repertoire diversity was assessed by Shannon entropy, and clonality was calculated as one minus the Shannon entropy divided by the ln of the count of productive unique sequences. Clonotypes at a frequency of at least 0.5% were defined as dominant or high-frequency T-cell clones. The public reads were quality trimmed at Q25 with fastp and then assembled into clones with MiXCR by TCRdb, keeping productive beta chains. Rows with one shared CDR3 protein collapse into an entry with the most common genes and DNA. TCRdb's processing, not the study's, gives the V and J calls here. For this sample there are 8,500 to 11,000 distinct CDR3 sequences; 15% to 20% appear just once. The ten largest clones capture 3% to 4% of the sample.

The chain is encoded by TRBV30 joined to TRBJ2-3; the D assignment is uncertain and may be TRBD1 or TRBD2, with 5 bases supporting each. Sequencing was done on a sample of lung tumor tissue. The sequence came from a man between 40 and 49 years old with non-small cell lung cancer. The DNA is TGTGCCTGGAGGGGACCTCAATGGGGGACAGATACGCAGTATTTT. Translated, this gives CAWRGPQWGTDTQYF.